This T cell receptor beta chain emerged from a study of HIV-infected children after antiretroviral therapy interruption. Study at large: Four children interrupted treatment; four stayed on continuous treatment.

The treatment is: PENTA 11 planned treatment interruption arm or continuous ART arm. Trimming shortened V by 4 bases and J by 3 bases, and 17 bases separated the two germline ends. The CDR3 spans 15 residues. Germline V gives CDR1 SGHNT, CDR2 YYREEE (reference sequence). A 3' RACE protocol on RNA, with unique molecular identifiers, produced the TCR library. TCRdb redid the calling of the 3' RACE reads with MiXCR, one entry per CDR3 protein. The sample carries fewer than 100,000 distinct CDR3 sequences, about 7.2% recorded once. The table lists this clonotype with many counts. Sequenced here: CD45RA+ CD4+ T cells from PBMCs, pooled from several time points, sampled from a donor given antiretroviral therapy, either interrupted or continuous. Subset reported: naive CD4+ CD45RA+ CD45RO- T cells. The sequence derives from a pool of human donors with HIV. The J gene is TRBJ2-7, the V gene TRBV5-4; the D gene is possibly TRBD1 (6 bases). This CDR3 reads CASSLDSSGVYEQYF. The DNA for the CDR3 is TGTGCCAGCAGCCTGGACAGTTCTGGGGTCTACGAGCAGTACTTC.